This T cell receptor beta chain was captured in a study of blood T cell repertoires in COVID-19. Study overall: COVID-19 samples collected from the United States, Italy and Spain covered acute and convalescent phases.

Authors' analysis steps: Estimation of nucleated cell counts relied on the amplification of reference gene primers. Measured with immunoSEQ multiplex PCR; TCRdb has only the in-frame clones, and not every one. V, J and clone size are those of that table, while D and trimming were read from the DNA. There are under 300,000 clones in the sample; approximately 85% occur only once, and roughly 9.6% lies in the top ten. Germline CDR1 SGHDT, CDR2 YYEEEE. This CDR3 has 13 amino acids. Trimming cost V 6 bases and J 6 bases; bases outside gene matches: 4. The rearrangement joins TRBV5-6 to TRBJ2-2, with 8 bases that match TRBD2. Sequencing was done on a sample of peripheral blood. This TCR was recovered from a woman in her seventies with acute or convalescent COVID-19. CDR3 protein: CASIPGGAGELFF. The DNA of the CDR3 is TGTGCCAGCATCCCGGGGGGGGCCGGGGAGCTGTTTTTT. The variable domain in full, completed from reference TRBV5-6 and TRBJ2-2, reads DAGVTQSPTHLIKTRGQQVTLRCSPKSGHDTVSWYQQALGQGPQFIFQYYEEEERQRGNFPDRFSGHQFPNYSSELNVNALLLGDSALYLCASIPGGAGELFFGEGSRLTVL.